A selection of T cell receptor beta chains follows, all from one sample in a study of T cells expressing NK-cell markers. For each CDR3 protein, TCRdb gives one entry from its re-call of the 5' RACE reads, without DNA. This listing includes about 150,000 distinct CDR3 sequences. Sequenced input: blood T cells: a sorted CD56 or NKG2C T cell subset, CD4+ or CD8+ T cells, or bulk PBMC T cells (not recorded which). These receptors were obtained from a woman in her fifties or sixties in good health. The CDR3 runs from the conserved cysteine through the conserved F or W.

v_call,j_call,cdr3_aa
TRBV12-3/TRBV12-4,TRBJ2-2,CASSPPGRGTGSGELFF
TRBV20-1,TRBJ2-2,CSGRGRGTGELFF
TRBV12-3/TRBV12-4,TRBJ1-2,CASSLGPLLGYTF
TRBV12-3/TRBV12-4,TRBJ2-3,CASNQDRDTDTQYF
TRBV30,TRBJ2-3,CAWKSQGTLTDTQYF
TRBV24-1,TRBJ2-3,CATSDFRGPSTDTQYF
TRBV11-2,TRBJ2-3,CASSPAPGLGVGADTQYF
TRBV12-3/TRBV12-4,TRBJ2-1,CASSFNEDEQFF
TRBV7-9,TRBJ1-1,CASSSLGWADTEAFF
TRBV4-1,TRBJ2-1,CAGSGLDYNEQFF
TRBV6-4,TRBJ2-2,CASSGGTSENIGELFF
TRBV7-8,TRBJ2-5,CASDSRGAGVHETQYF
TRBV16,TRBJ2-1,CASSHSALGEFF
TRBV7-9,TRBJ2-2,CASSHSVNPGELFF
TRBV4-1,TRBJ1-5,CASSHVQGTARNQPQHF
TRBV27,TRBJ1-1,CASSRTENTEAFF
TRBV7-8,TRBJ1-1,CASSLAQGSTEAFF
TRBV27,TRBJ2-2,CATTGGPVTGELFF
TRBV5-4,TRBJ2-7,CASSPAQGGSSYEQYF
TRBV11-2,TRBJ2-3,CASTGMEGTQYF
TRBV10-3,TRBJ2-3,CAISPPTGSTDTQYF
TRBV2,TRBJ2-3,CASREELSTDTQYF
TRBV7-9,TRBJ1-1,CASSFRSVYEAFF
TRBV5-1,TRBJ2-3,CASSPGNREGNTQYF
TRBV3-1,TRBJ2-1,CASSQEEGRSSYNEQFF
TRBV10-3,TRBJ2-5,CAISGGGQDQETQYF
TRBV7-9,TRBJ2-1,CASSSTSGTAFGQFF
TRBV4-1,TRBJ1-2,CASSQDLGAPNYGYTF
TRBV11-2,TRBJ2-7,CASSLEGQVNYEQYF
TRBV29-1,TRBJ2-5,CSGDTGIGETQYF
TRBV12-3/TRBV12-4,TRBJ2-7,CASSPTPGLAGGEQYF
TRBV6-2/TRBV6-3,TRBJ2-5,CASSYPGAQETQYF
TRBV18,TRBJ2-5,CASSPTLEAQYF
TRBV27,TRBJ2-1,CASSFRDVYNEQFF
TRBV6-5,TRBJ1-1,CASTPPGNTEAFF